This T cell receptor (beta chain) was captured by sequencing in a study of blood T cell repertoires in COVID-19. Study-wide context: COVID-19 samples, acute and convalescent, were from the United States, Italy and Spain. Sample material is recorded as cDNA or gDNA derived from T cells, B-cell-depleted T cells, or PBMCs.

The CDR3 sequence is 14 residues long. V was cut by 0 bases and J by 3 bases, with 8 bases left in between. Germline V lookup: CDR1 KGHSH, CDR2 LQKENI. Recruited during active infection, patients (from Seattle) were subsequently followed longitudinally. Original handling: Nucleated cell counts were estimated from reference gene primer amplification. Clones were read by immunoSEQ multiplex PCR, and TCRdb kept only the in-frame ones, dropping some. The DNA gave D and trimming, while V, J and clone size come from that table. Of tens of thousands of clones detected, around 90% appear once; the ten largest clones hold roughly 5.1%.

The sample comprised peripheral blood. The sequence was obtained from a man between 60 and 70 years old with COVID-19, enrolled during active disease. The V call is TRBV18, the J call TRBJ1-2; possible D gene TRBD1, 5 bases. CDR3 in DNA: TGTGCCAGCTCACCACCGTCGACAGACTATGGCTACACCTTC. Amino acids: CASSPPSTDYGYTF.